Sequencing of this TCR beta chain was carried out in a study of CD8+CD57+ T cells in acquired aplastic anemia. Profiling of TCR beta VDJ combinations and CDR3 sequences used genomic DNA as template. TCRdb redid the calling of the reads with MiXCR, one entry per CDR3 protein. The sample yields 150,000 to 200,000 distinct CDR3 sequences, approximately 43% seen once. The germline V gene encodes CDR1 SEHNR and CDR2 FQNEAQ (reference sequence). CDR3 length equals 13 residues. V lost 3 bases and J 2 bases, leaving 7 bases between the germline ends. This clonotype occurred a few times. The sequenced sample consisted of sorted CD4+, CD8+, or CD8+CD57+ T cells (not recorded which) from PBMCs. J is TRBJ1-2 and V is TRBV7-9, with D uncertain. The receptor was isolated from a human donor in good health. This CDR3 is CASSFVQNYGYTF. DNA of the CDR3: TGTGCCAGCAGCTTTGTACAGAACTATGGCTACACCTTC.